This is a list of T cell receptor beta chains from one sample in a study of T-cell reconstitution after alpha-beta-depleted transplantation in children. One entry per CDR3 protein, called by TCRdb with MiXCR from the PCR reads. The table lists about 830,000 distinct CDR3 sequences, approximately 15% of them singletons. The sequencing here drew on PBMCs, mostly from graft donor cells, taken 360 days after TCRalphabeta/CD19-depleted stem cell transplant. These receptors all come from a male patient aged 10 to 17 who had a stem cell transplant for acute lymphoblastic leukemia, so the T cells may come from the graft donor. The CDR3 runs from the conserved cysteine through the conserved F or W. D genes are given only for firm matches. Not every row has a clone size; where given, it reads once, few, many or a size class.

j_call	d_call	clone_size	v_call	cdr3_nt	cdr3_aa
TRBJ2-7	-	-	TRBV18	TGTGCCAGCTCACCGGGACTCGAAACCTACGAGCAGTACTTC	CASSPGLETYEQYF
TRBJ2-3	-	-	TRBV5-1	TGCGCCAGCAGCCGCTCCCTGGGTGGGAAAGATACGCAGTATTTT	CASSRSLGGKDTQYF
TRBJ2-1	-	few	TRBV6-5	TGTGCCAGCAGTTACTCGCACGGGTCGGAGCAGTTCTTC	CASSYSHGSEQFF
TRBJ1-5	-	few	TRBV12-3/TRBV12-4	TGTGCCAGCAGTTCCGACAGGAGCGGCAATCAGCCCCAGCATTTT	CASSSDRSGNQPQHF
TRBJ2-1	-	-	TRBV2	TGTGCCAGCACTGCAAACTTCAGAAATGAGCAGTTCTTC	CASTANFRNEQFF
TRBJ1-4	-	-	TRBV20-1	TGCAGTGCTAGAGACCTTCGCCAGTCGGGGGAAAAACTGTTTTTT	CSARDLRQSGEKLFF
TRBJ1-6	TRBD1	few	TRBV5-1	TGCGCCAGCAGCTTCCTTACAGGGGTTCGTTCACCCCTCCACTTT	CASSFLTGVRSPLHF
TRBJ2-7	-	few	TRBV5-1	TGCGCCAGCAGCCCACAGGGCCCCGTTGATTACGAGCAGTACTTC	CASSPQGPVDYEQYF
TRBJ2-3	-	-	TRBV5-1	TGCGCCAGCAGCCCACAGGGGGGGGCAGATACGCAGTATTTT	CASSPQGGADTQYF
TRBJ2-7	-	many	TRBV20-1	TGCAGTGCTAGAGATAGGGAGGATCTAGGGATAAACTACGAGCAGTACTTC	CSARDREDLGINYEQYF
TRBJ2-7	TRBD2	-	TRBV4-1	TGCGCCAGCAGCCAAGCGATGACTAGCCCGAGCTCCTACGAGCAGTACTTC	CASSQAMTSPSSYEQYF
TRBJ1-2	-	few	TRBV20-1	TGCAGTGCTAGAGCCTCTGGAGCTAACTATGGCTACACCTTC	CSARASGANYGYTF
TRBJ2-6	TRBD1	-	TRBV29-1	TGCAGCGTTGAAGATAAAGGGCCAGGGGGATCTGGGGCCAACGTCCTGACTTTC	CSVEDKGPGGSGANVLTF
TRBJ2-1	-	few	TRBV5-6	TGTGCCAGCGGGTGGGCTAGCTCCTACAATGAGCAGTTCTTC	CASGWASSYNEQFF
TRBJ2-1	TRBD2	many	TRBV12-3/TRBV12-4	TGTGCCAGCAGTTCATTTTTGACTAGCGGGAGTTTTGAGCAGTTCTTC	CASSSFLTSGSFEQFF
TRBJ2-3	TRBD2	-	TRBV9	TGTGCCAGCAGTCGGACAGTTTCTAGCGGGAGGGCCCGGGCAGATACGCAGTATTTT	CASSRTVSSGRARADTQYF
TRBJ2-7	-	-	TRBV7-2	TGTGCCAGCAGCCAGGGGCTGGGTGGTTTCGACGAGCAGTACTTC	CASSQGLGGFDEQYF
TRBJ2-1	-	-	TRBV7-7	TGTGCCAGCAGCTTAGCCGGGACTGACGCCTACAATGAGCAGTTCTTC	CASSLAGTDAYNEQFF
TRBJ2-1	TRBD2	many	TRBV20-1	TGCAGTGCTAGAGTGAGCGGGAGGGATGCACAGAAGCAGTTCTTC	CSARVSGRDAQKQFF
TRBJ2-5	-	-	TRBV5-1	TGCGCCAGCAGAGGCCCCCGTCGCAGGGATGGAGAGACCCAGTACTTC	CASRGPRRRDGETQYF
TRBJ2-2	-	many	TRBV5-1	TGCGCCAGCAGCTTGGTGTCAGCGAACACCGGGGAGCTGTTTTTT	CASSLVSANTGELFF
TRBJ2-5	-	many	TRBV12-3/TRBV12-4	TGTGCCAGCAGTCTATTTAAAGAGACCCAGTACTTC	CASSLFKETQYF
TRBJ2-3	-	-	TRBV15	TGTGCCACCAGCCGAATTTACCAGGGGCCTACAGATACGCAGTATTTT	CATSRIYQGPTDTQYF
TRBJ2-7	-	-	TRBV15	TGTGCCACCAGCAGAACGGGGTCCTACGAGCAGTACTTC	CATSRTGSYEQYF
TRBJ2-4	TRBD2	many	TRBV29-1	TGCAGCGTTGGTGGTCTAGCGGGATTTGTGTACTTC	CSVGGLAGFVYF
TRBJ2-3	-	few	TRBV4-2	TGTGCCAGCAGCCCCCACCAGGCGGGGTTAGATACGCAGTATTTT	CASSPHQAGLDTQYF
TRBJ1-1	-	few	TRBV5-1	TGCGCCAGCAGCTTCGGTAGTAGGGGGAGCACTGAAGCTTTCTTT	CASSFGSRGSTEAFF
TRBJ2-7	TRBD1	few	TRBV7-9	TGTGCCAGCAGCTACCTACCGGGACAGGGCTCCTACGAGCAGTACTTC	CASSYLPGQGSYEQYF